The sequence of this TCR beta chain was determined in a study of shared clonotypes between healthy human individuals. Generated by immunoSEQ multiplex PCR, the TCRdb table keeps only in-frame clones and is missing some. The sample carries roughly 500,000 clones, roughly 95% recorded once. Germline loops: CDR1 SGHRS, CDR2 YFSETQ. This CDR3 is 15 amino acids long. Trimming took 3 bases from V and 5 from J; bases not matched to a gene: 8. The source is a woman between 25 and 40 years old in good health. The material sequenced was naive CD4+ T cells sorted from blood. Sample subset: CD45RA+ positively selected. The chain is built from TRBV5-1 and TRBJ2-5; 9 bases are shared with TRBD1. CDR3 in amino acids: CASSYTGGGGETQYF. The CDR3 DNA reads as TGCGCCAGCAGCTACACAGGGGGCGGAGGGGAGACCCAGTACTTC.